This paragraph covers one T cell receptor beta chain sequence. A second roughly 6 to 11 cycle PCR used barcoded and J-beta primers. Using its own MiXCR run on the 5' RACE reads, TCRdb lists one record per CDR3 protein. Of about 720,000 distinct CDR3 sequences listed, approximately 25% are singletons. The data were taken from a study of blood T cells in healthy people across ages. Study-level background: About one barcoded beta molecule was captured per two T cells (by template switching).

Total RNA, at least 5.5 micrograms per sample, came from PBMCs. The CDR3 has 15 residues. V lost 4 bases to trimming and J lost 0 bases, with 12 bases between them. The V gene's germline CDR1 is MDHEN and CDR2 SYDVKM. These records were also assigned to another study, of T cells of mothers and their children. That study reports: Normalized overlap was always slightly, never significantly, higher in related than unrelated mother-child pairs.

Material for sequencing was blood. The sequence came from a boy aged 10-17 years in good health. This rearrangement joins TRBV28 to TRBJ1-1; possible D gene TRBD1, 5 bases. The CDR3 coding sequence is TGTGCCAGCAGTTCCGGAGGGGCCATGAACACTGAAGCTTTCTTT. Amino acids: CASSSGGAMNTEAFF.